The 19 T cell receptor beta chains listed next were all sequenced from one sample in a study of Ad26.COV2.S vaccination and SARS-CoV-2 variants. Libraries were prepared by immunoSEQ multiplex PCR; TCRdb keeps only in-frame clonotypes and omits some of them. This table has about 240,000 clones, around nine tenths appearing once. The sample's treatment: approximately 18 received Ad26.COV2.S at low or high dose, single or two shots; 5 received placebo; per-sample allocation not given. Samples analyzed were those drawn on day 63 after the first vaccine or placebo injection. The specimen comprised peripheral blood, sampled in a trial of Ad26.COV2.S vaccine versus placebo. The receptors originated from a person between 18 and 65 years old who received the Ad26.COV2.S COVID-19 vaccine or a placebo.

The chain links TRBV11-2 to TRBJ2-7; D possibly corresponds to TRBD1 (6 bases). Trimming pared 1 base from V and 7 bases from J, leaving 8 bases between. The germline gives CDR1 SGHAT, CDR2 FQNNGV. CDR3 length equals 12 residues. CDR3 amino acids: CASSLVQGEQYF. CDR3 in DNA: TGTGCCAGCAGCTTAGTACAGGGTGAGCAGTACTTC.

V usage is TRBV29-1 and J usage is TRBJ2-7; 8 bases fit TRBD1. V lost 6 bases and J lost 4; bases outside the gene matches: 8. The CDR3 runs to 13 residues. Germline CDR1 and CDR2: SQVTM and ANQGSEA. The CDR3: CSVRRQGSYEQYF. In DNA, the CDR3 is TGCAGCGTCCGCCGACAGGGGAGTTACGAGCAGTACTTC.

The chain joins TRBV19 to TRBJ2-1; D ambiguous. The CDR3 extends over 15 amino acids. CDR1 and CDR2 (germline): LNHDA, SQIVND (reference sequence). V was pared by 6 bases and J by 6 bases, with 18 bases between. CDR3 nucleotides: TGTGCCAGTAGCCGTACTCATACAGCCTTCAATGAGCAGTTCTTC. Its protein is CASSRTHTAFNEQFF.

In its sample, this clone was seen once. The DNA for the CDR3 is TGTGCCAGCAGCTTAGACCCGACAGACCCCTCCTACGAGCAGTACTTC. Translated: CASSLDPTDPSYEQYF. The chain has TRBV11-3 and TRBJ2-7; tentatively, D is TRBD1 (5 bases). Germline CDR1 is SGHNT and CDR2 is YENEEA. Trimming shortened V by 0 bases and J by 0 bases, and 12 bases separated the two germline ends. This CDR3 spans 16 amino acids.

This chain connects TRBV7-9 to TRBJ2-2; 8 bases map to TRBD1. The CDR3 loop spans 17 amino acids. Trimming cost V 1 base and J 4 bases; bases outside gene matches: 8. The germline V gene has CDR1 SEHNR and CDR2 FQNEAQ (reference sequence). This chain's CDR3 is CASSLETIRGPTGELFF. The CDR3 nucleotides are TGTGCCAGCAGCTTAGAAACAATCAGGGGGCCCACCGGGGAGCTGTTTTTT.

The chain links TRBV12-3 or TRBV12-4 to TRBJ1-6, with a possible D match to TRBD1 (6 bases). Trimming left V 8 bases short and J 8 bases short, with 13 bases between. The CDR3 spans 13 residues. The CDR3 region is CASSGGIHSPLHF. In DNA form, the CDR3 reads TGTGCCAGCTCGGGGGGCATTCATTCACCCCTCCACTTT.

This clone was seen only once. The chain joins TRBV5-1 to TRBJ2-5, with D maybe TRBD1 (5 bases). The CDR3 has 15 residues. Germline V gene data show CDR1 as SGHRS and CDR2 as YFSETQ. Trimming stripped 3 bases from V and 2 bases from J, with 14 bases between. This chain's CDR3 is CASSSATDLQETQYF. For the CDR3, the DNA is TGCGCCAGCAGCTCCGCGACAGACCTACAAGAGACCCAGTACTTC.

The CDR3 DNA follows: TGTGCCAGTGGATCAGGGCAAGAGACCCAGTACTTC. Translating gives CASGSGQETQYF. The J gene is TRBJ2-5, the V gene TRBV19, with D possibly matching TRBD1 (5 bases). Trimming removed 8 bases from V and 2 bases from J, with 9 bases in between. Germline V gene lookup returns CDR1 LNHDA and CDR2 SQIVND (reference sequence). The CDR3 spans 12 residues.

This chain connects TRBV15 to TRBJ2-5; D is undetermined. In germline, CDR1 is LNHNV, CDR2 YYDKDF (reference sequence). Deletions cut 5 bases from V and 5 bases from J, with 12 bases between. The CDR3 length is 13 residues. Written as DNA, the CDR3 is TGTGCCACCAGCCGTAGGTACGGGGAGACCCAGTACTTC. Protein product: CATSRRYGETQYF.

The chain recombines TRBV28 with TRBJ2-5; D may be TRBD2 (6 bases). Germline CDR1 reads MDHEN; CDR2 reads SYDVKM. Between the trimmed V and J ends, which lost 7 bases and 0 bases, there was a span of 15 bases. The CDR3 is 15 amino acids. CDR3 loop: CASNGGGGYQETQYF. The CDR3 DNA sequence: TGTGCCAGCAATGGGGGAGGTGGGTACCAAGAGACCCAGTACTTC.

V and J are TRBV19 and TRBJ2-7, with D perhaps TRBD2 (7 bases). The CDR3 covers 15 residues. CDR1 and CDR2 from the germline V gene are LNHDA and SQIVND (reference sequence). The V end was cut by 4 bases, the J end by 3 bases, with 16 bases between. The CDR3 DNA reads as TGTGCCAGTAGTAGTGGAGGGCGGGGGCGCTACGAGCAGTACTTC. It translates to CASSSGGRGRYEQYF.

This chain joins TRBV27 and TRBJ2-7; 10 bases are a match to TRBD1. The ends lost 5 bases at V and 3 bases at J; junction bases unmatched: 4. The CDR3 is 14 residues long. Germline assignment: CDR1 MNHEY and CDR2 SMNVEV (reference sequence). The CDR3 region is CASSPWTGGYEQYF. In nucleotides, the CDR3 is TGTGCCAGCAGTCCTTGGACAGGGGGCTACGAGCAGTACTTC.

The chain uses TRBV20-1 and TRBJ2-7; no firm D call. The CDR3 covers 12 residues. The V gene's germline CDR1 is DFQATT and CDR2 SNEGSKA (reference sequence). The ends were cut back, 3 bases at V and 5 bases at J, with 11 bases in the middle. CDR3 sequence reads: CSASSLWDEQYF. As DNA, the CDR3 is TGCAGTGCTAGTTCCCTCTGGGACGAGCAGTACTTC.

V is TRBV11-3 and J is TRBJ2-2; D may match TRBD1 or TRBD2 (6 bases each). From germline, CDR1 is SGHNT and CDR2 YENEEA. The V end was cut by 2 bases, the J end by 4 bases, with 8 bases between. The CDR3 has 14 residues. CDR3 coding DNA: TGTGCCAGCAGCTTAAGGGGGGCCACCGGGGAGCTGTTTTTT. It translates to CASSLRGATGELFF. The full variable domain, in which reference TRBV11-3 and TRBJ2-2 provide the parts outside the CDR3, is EAGVVQSPRYKIIEKKQPVAFWCNPISGHNTLYWYLQNLGQGPELLIRYENEEAVDDSQLPKDRFSAERLKGVDSTLKIQPAELGDSAVYLCASSLRGATGELFFGEGSRLTVL.

V is TRBV5-1 and J is TRBJ2-3, with TRBD2 matching 16 bases. CDR1 and CDR2 from the germline V gene are SGHRS and YFSETQ. V lost 4 bases, J lost 3 bases, and 14 bases stayed unmatched. CDR3 length: 20 amino acids. The CDR3 loop is CASSPGPGLAGGPGTDTQYF. CDR3 DNA: TGCGCCAGCAGCCCGGGGCCGGGACTAGCGGGAGGGCCTGGGACAGATACGCAGTATTTT.

This clone was seen a handful of times. V is TRBV20-1 and J is TRBJ1-2; D remains unclear. Deletions cut 3 bases from V and 8 bases from J, with 10 bases between. The germline gives CDR1 DFQATT, CDR2 SNEGSKA (reference sequence). The length of the CDR3 is 11 residues. This CDR3 is CSARGGVGYTF. CDR3 nucleotides: TGCAGTGCTAGGGGAGGCGTCGGCTACACCTTC.

This clone was seen once. The chain combines TRBV7-9 with TRBJ1-1, with D possibly TRBD1 on 6 matching bases. Germline V gene lookup returns CDR1 SEHNR and CDR2 FQNEAQ (reference sequence). The CDR3 has 17 amino acids. V lost 6 bases to trimming and J lost 3 bases, with 23 bases between them. This CDR3 is CASRPLGARDPHTEAFF. CDR3 sequence (DNA): TGTGCCAGCAGACCCTTGGGGGCGCGGGATCCTCACACTGAAGCTTTCTTT.

The DNA of the CDR3 is TGCAGCGTTGAGCGGCAGGCGAACACTGAAGCTTTCTTT. Its protein product is CSVERQANTEAFF. This chain uses TRBV29-1 with TRBJ1-1; no reliable D call. The germline V gene encodes CDR1 SQVTM and CDR2 ANQGSEA. Trimming cost V 3 bases and J 1 base, with 9 bases left between them. The length of the CDR3 is 13 residues.

This chain joins TRBV28 and TRBJ1-2; D uncertain. V lost 4 bases and J lost 4, with 4 bases in between. CDR1 and CDR2 (germline): MDHEN, SYDVKM. The CDR3 consists of 11 residues. The CDR3 spells CASSSSYGYTF. CDR3 bases: TGTGCCAGCAGTTCCTCCTATGGCTACACCTTC.